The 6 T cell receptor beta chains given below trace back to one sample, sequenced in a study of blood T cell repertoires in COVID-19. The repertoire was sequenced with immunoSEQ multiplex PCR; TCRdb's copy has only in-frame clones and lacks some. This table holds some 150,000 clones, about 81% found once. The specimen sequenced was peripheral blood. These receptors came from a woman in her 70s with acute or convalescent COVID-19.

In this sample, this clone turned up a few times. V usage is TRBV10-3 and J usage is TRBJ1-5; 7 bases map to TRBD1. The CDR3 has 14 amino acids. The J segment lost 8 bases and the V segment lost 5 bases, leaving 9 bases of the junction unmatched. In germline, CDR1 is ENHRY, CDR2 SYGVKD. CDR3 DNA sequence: TGTGCCATCAGTCCGACAGGGAGTAAGGAGCCCCAGCATTTT. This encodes CAISPTGSKEPQHF.

The CDR3 region has the DNA TGTGCCAGCAGCGCCGGACAGGGTTCTGAAGCTTTCTTT. It specifies CASSAGQGSEAFF. The V gene is TRBV9, the J gene TRBJ1-1, with 8 bases identical to TRBD1. This CDR3 is 13 amino acids long. Looked up from germline, CDR1 is SGDLS and CDR2 is YYNGEE. The ends lost 3 bases at V and 6 bases at J; junction bases unmatched: 4.

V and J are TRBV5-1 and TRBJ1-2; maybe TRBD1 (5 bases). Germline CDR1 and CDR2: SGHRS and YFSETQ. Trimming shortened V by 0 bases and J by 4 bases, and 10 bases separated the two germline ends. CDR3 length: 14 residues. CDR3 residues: CASSLGLDIYGYTF. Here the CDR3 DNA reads TGCGCCAGCAGCTTGGGCCTGGACATCTATGGCTACACCTTC.

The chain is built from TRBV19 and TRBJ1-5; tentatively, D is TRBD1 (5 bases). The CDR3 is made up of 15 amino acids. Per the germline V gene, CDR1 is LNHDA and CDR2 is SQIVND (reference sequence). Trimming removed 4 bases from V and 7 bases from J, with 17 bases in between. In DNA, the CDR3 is TGTGCCAGTAGTACCCTTGACAAGGGGAACCAGCCCCAGCATTTT. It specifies CASSTLDKGNQPQHF.

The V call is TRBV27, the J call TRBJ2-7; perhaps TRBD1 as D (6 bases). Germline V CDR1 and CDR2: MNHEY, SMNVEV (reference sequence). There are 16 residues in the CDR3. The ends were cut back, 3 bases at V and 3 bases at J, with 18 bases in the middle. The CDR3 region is CASSFQGQGIGYEQYF. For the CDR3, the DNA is TGTGCCAGCAGTTTCCAGGGGCAGGGAATTGGCTACGAGCAGTACTTC.

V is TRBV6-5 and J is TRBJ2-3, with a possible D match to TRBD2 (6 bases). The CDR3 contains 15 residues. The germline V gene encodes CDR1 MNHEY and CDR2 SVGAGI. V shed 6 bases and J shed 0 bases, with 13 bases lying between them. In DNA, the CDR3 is TGTGCCAGCAGGAGTAGCGGAAGTAGCACAGATACGCAGTATTTT. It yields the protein CASRSSGSSTDTQYF.